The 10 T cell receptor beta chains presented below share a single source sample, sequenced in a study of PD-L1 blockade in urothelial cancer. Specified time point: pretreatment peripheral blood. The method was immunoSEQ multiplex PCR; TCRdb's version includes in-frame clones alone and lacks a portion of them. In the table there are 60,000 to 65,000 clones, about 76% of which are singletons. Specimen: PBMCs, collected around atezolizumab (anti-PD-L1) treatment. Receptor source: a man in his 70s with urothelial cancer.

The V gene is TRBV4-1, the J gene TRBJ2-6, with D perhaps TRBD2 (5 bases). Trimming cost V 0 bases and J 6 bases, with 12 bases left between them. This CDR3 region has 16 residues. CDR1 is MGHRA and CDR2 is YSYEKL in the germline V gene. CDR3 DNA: TGCGCCAGCAGCCAAGAGGGGAGTGCGGTGGCCAACGTCCTGACTTTC. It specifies CASSQEGSAVANVLTF.

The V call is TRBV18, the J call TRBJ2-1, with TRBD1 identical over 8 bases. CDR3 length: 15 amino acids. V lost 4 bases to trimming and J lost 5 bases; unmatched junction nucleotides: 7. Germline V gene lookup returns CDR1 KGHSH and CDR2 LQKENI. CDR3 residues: CASSLSPGQDNEQFF. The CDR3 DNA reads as TGTGCCAGCTCACTATCTCCGGGACAGGACAATGAGCAGTTCTTC.

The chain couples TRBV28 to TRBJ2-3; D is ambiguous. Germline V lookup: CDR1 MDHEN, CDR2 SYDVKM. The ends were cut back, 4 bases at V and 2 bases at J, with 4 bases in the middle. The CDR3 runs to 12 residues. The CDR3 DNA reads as TGTGCCAGCAGTTCTACCACAGATACGCAGTATTTT. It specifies CASSSTTDTQYF.

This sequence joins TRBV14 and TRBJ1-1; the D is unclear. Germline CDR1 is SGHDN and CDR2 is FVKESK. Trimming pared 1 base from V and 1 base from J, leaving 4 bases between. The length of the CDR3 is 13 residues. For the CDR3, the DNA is TGTGCCAGCAGCCAAGCAGGGAACACTGAAGCTTTCTTT. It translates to CASSQAGNTEAFF.

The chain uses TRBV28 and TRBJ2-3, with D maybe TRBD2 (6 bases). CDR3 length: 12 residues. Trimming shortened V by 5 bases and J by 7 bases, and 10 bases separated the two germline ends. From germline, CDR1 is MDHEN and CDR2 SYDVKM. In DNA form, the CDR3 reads TGTGCCAGCAGTGGGGACTCGAATACGCAGTATTTT. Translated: CASSGDSNTQYF.

Here the CDR3 DNA reads TGTGCCAGTAGTAGAGGGACATCTTACTACGAGCAGTACTTC. Protein: CASSRGTSYYEQYF. The rearrangement joins TRBV19 to TRBJ2-7; maybe TRBD1 (6 bases). Trimming shortened V by 4 bases and J by 3 bases, and 13 bases separated the two germline ends. CDR1 and CDR2 from the germline V gene are LNHDA and SQIVND (reference sequence). The CDR3 runs 14 residues.

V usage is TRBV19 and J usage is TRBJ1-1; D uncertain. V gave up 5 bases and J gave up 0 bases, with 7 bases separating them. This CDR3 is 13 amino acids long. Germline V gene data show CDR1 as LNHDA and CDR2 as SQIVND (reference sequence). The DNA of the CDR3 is TGTGCCAGTAGTGAGTCCCTGAACACTGAAGCTTTCTTT. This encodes CASSESLNTEAFF.

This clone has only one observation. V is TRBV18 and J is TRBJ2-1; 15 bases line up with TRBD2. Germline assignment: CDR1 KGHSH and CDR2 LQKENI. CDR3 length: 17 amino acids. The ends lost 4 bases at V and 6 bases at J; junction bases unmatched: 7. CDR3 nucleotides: TGTGCCAGCTCACTAGGACTAGCGGGAGGGAGGCGCAATGAGCAGTTCTTC. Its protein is CASSLGLAGGRRNEQFF.

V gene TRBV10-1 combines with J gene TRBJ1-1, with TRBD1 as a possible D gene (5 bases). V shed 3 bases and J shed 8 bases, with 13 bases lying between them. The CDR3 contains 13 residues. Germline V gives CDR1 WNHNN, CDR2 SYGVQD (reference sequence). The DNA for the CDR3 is TGCGCCAGCAGTGATGGCAGGGCAACCGAAGCTTTCTTT. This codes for CASSDGRATEAFF.

This chain's CDR3 is CASTPERASGRETQYF. The CDR3 DNA reads as TGTGCCAGCACCCCGGAACGGGCTAGCGGGAGGGAGACCCAGTACTTC. The gene calls are TRBV2 and TRBJ2-5; 11 bases map to TRBD2. The germline CDR1 and CDR2 sequences are SNHLY and FYNNEI. The trim removed 7 bases at V and 5 bases at J, leaving 12 bases unmatched. The CDR3 spans 16 residues.